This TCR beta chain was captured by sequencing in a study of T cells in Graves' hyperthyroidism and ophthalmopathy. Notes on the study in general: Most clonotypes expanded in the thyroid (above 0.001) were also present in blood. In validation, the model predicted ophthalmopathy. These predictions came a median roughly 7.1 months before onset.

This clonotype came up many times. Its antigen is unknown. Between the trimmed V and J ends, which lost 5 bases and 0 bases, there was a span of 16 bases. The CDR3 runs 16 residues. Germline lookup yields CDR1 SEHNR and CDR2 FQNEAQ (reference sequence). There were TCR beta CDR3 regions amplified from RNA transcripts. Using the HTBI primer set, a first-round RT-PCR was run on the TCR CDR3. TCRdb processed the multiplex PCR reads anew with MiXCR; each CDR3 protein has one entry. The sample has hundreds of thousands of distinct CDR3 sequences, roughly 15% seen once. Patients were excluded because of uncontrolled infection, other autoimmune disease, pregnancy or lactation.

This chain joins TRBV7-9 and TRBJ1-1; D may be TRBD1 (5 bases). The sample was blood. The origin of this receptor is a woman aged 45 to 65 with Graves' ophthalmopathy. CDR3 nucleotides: TGTGCCAGCAGCAACCGGGACGGCCCCCTGAACACTGAAGCTTTCTTT. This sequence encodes CASSNRDGPLNTEAFF. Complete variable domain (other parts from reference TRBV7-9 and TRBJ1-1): DTGVSQNPRHKITKRGQNVTFRCDPISEHNRLYWYRQTLGQGPEFLTYFQNEAQLEKSRLLSDRFSAERPKGSFSTLEIQRTEQGDSAMYLCASSNRDGPLNTEAFFGQGTRLTVV.